Detailed here is one TCR beta chain. What this receptor recognizes is not known. No base quality information exists; no much larger clone differs at one position. The data belong to a study of blood T cell repertoires in COVID-19 (dated by TCRdb to 2020 to 2022). For the wider study: Collaborator samples came from the United States, Italy and Spain and covered acute and convalescent phases of COVID-19. HLA class I and class II types, where available, came from metadata supplied by the sample provider rather than from assay-based typing. Subjects who had been exposed to COVID-19, were actively infected with it, or had recovered from it provided the deeply sampled blood TCRbeta repertoires that made up the dataset. The material from the prospective study consisted of cDNA or gDNA derived from T cells, B-cell-depleted T cells, or PBMCs. Sample metadata almost always included a de-identified subject ID, COVID-19 status, age in years and sex. Samples were obtained from the ongoing ImmuneRACE study (first 160 participants) and from roughly 1,300 subjects provided by 6 global collaborators. The repertoires were released in a freely available public database intended as a resource for research on the immune response to SARS-CoV-2. The paper as a whole reports these results and caveats: The amount of clinical and demographic metadata varied by source and participant and was provided uncurated.

The immunoSEQ Assay, a bias-controlled multiplex PCR, was used to amplify TCRbeta CDR3 regions from genomic DNA. Processing in the source paper ran as follows. Within the assay, amplification of reference gene primers was used to estimate how many nucleated cells each sample contained. To quantify the absolute abundance of each unique TCRbeta CDR3 rearrangement, sequence reads were collapsed and filtered. For each sample, productive Simpson clonality was calculated by taking the square root of Simpson's diversity index across productive rearrangements. TCRdb re-hosts the immuneACCESS table, in-frame sequences only. Its copies lack some clones; in the studies checked, an unresolved V gene accounts for under half of them, and the cause for the rest is not known. V and J calls and clone size are those listed in that table; D and trimming were worked out from the DNA. In this sample the table shows about 50,000 clones, approximately 89% of which occur a single time. The ten biggest clones cover under 6.5% of the sample.

Whole blood was collected in K2EDTA tubes by collaborating institutions according to the institutions' own protocols. For TCRbeta analysis, collaborator samples were shipped as frozen whole blood, as isolated PBMCs, or as DNA extracted from either sample type. The sequence was obtained from a man aged 55 to 70 with acute or convalescent COVID-19. Specimen: peripheral blood.

The CDR3 protein sequence reads: CSARRGSGNTIYF. The DNA sequence reads TGCAGCGCTAGGCGCGGCTCTGGAAACACCATATATTTT. Recombination joined TRBV29-1 with TRBJ1-3; the D gene is unclear. V was cut back by 7 bases and J by 0 bases, leaving a gap of 10 bases between them. The CDR3 covers 13 residues, taking in both the cysteine and the phenylalanine. Only the CDR3 portion is preserved as DNA: 39 bases, with reading frame beginning at the first base. Looking up the germline V gene yields CDR1 SQVTM and CDR2 ANQGSEA.